This TCR beta chain was recorded in a study of cytomegalovirus exposure and HLA in healthy donors (dated by TCRdb to about 2017). With respect to the entire study: In an earlier analysis of 587 of the donors, under 300 Gb of sequence data and just under 120 million unique TCR beta sequences from 180 million or so T cells were reported. Among about 370 genotyped donors of the cohort, an average of about 220,000 unique TCR beta nucleotide sequences was sequenced per donor, of which 15% to 20% were non-productive. The number of donors typed differed by locus, with about 620-630 for A, B, C, DRB1 and DQB1, around 520 for DQA1, under 610 for DPA1, and roughly 450 for DPB1. The study aimed to test whether signatures of past pathogen exposure could be identified by cataloging public T cell receptors. Every discovery cohort repertoire had been produced on one sequencing platform. A handful of DR-DQ haplotypes were handled as single units for association and clustering because linkage in the cohort was strong. In the later analysis, no new phenotypic data were used to find candidate immune exposures; instead, reliance was placed on TCR beta sequences and their occurrence across donors. Donor age, sex, ethnicity and CMV serostatus were compiled alongside the repertoire data. High-throughput TCR immunosequencing, statistical association of individual TCRs with disease status, and machine learning were combined to predict cytomegalovirus infection status. Using immunosequencing, the study profiled T cell repertoires from 550 to 750 subjects and related those repertoires to cytomegalovirus serostatus. Roughly 300 gigabases of sequencing data and 70 million to 100 million unique TCR sequences made up an early release that covered over 550 HLA-typed donors. HLA typing included class I and class II loci at four-digit resolution. Genome-wide SNP genotypes for about three fifths of the roughly 670 donors were used in a later genetic analysis, which treated that subset as a discovery cohort. In a later analysis, previously published TCR beta repertoires from 550 to 750 donors were re-analyzed and high-resolution HLA genotyping was added so that TCR occurrence patterns could be studied. An earlier analysis of a few hundred of the donors applied high-throughput TCR beta sequencing to assess whether each TCR beta V gene segment acted as functional or pseudogenic. Among the approximately 400 genotyped donors, about 83% belonged to the genetic ancestry cluster associated with self-reported Caucasian donors. Besides the first cohort of roughly 700 subjects, a separate validation cohort made up of roughly 130 different subjects was used.

Here is what the overall study found, with its caveats: In a later genetic analysis, a missense DCLRE1C variant was associated with V-gene and J-gene trimming of TCR beta chains, and the association was replicated in an independent cohort. A cluster of highly shared sequence variants was judged likely to be a technical artifact of the sequencing pipeline. The study listed around 160 TCR beta chains as associated with cytomegalovirus. Because counts were too low, seventeen rarely observed V segments, including chromosome 9 orphons, were excluded from the earlier analysis of 587 of the donors. In this cohort, only TCR beta chains were sequenced, and detectable features were limited by the absence of alpha or paired-chain data. A later analysis found that HLA-associated TCR beta chains were more clonally expanded and had lower generation probabilities than equally common non-associated chains. When HLA alleles, especially DR and DQ, strongly co-occurred, TCR associations were difficult to assign to individual alleles. Several of the top co-occurrence clusters appeared to be linked to parvovirus B19, influenza, CMV and Epstein-Barr virus, according to a later analysis. Linkage disequilibrium might explain the correlated functional status among segregating V segments, but an unknown experimental factor could not be excluded. CMV serostatus was the only immune exposure information available for the cohort. The authors suggested that the approach could potentially be extended to other disease states and immunological phenotypes. In a later genetic analysis, fewer N-insertions in productive TCRs were reported among donors in an Asian-associated ancestry cluster than the approximately 710-donor mean. In a later analysis, the rate of TCR association differed among HLA loci, with DRB1 alleles having the most associated TCRs and HLA-C alleles having the fewest. Across donors, most TCR sequences were observed very rarely, whereas some public TCRs were present in many individuals. According to a later analysis, most CMV-associated TCR beta chains appeared to be HLA-restricted, and the HLA associations seemed to be driven largely by CMV exposure. A further reported finding was that TCR beta sequences accurately predicted the HLA-A and HLA-B alleles for most subjects in the first cohort. Specific HLA alleles were associated with over 15,000 TCR beta sequences at a false discovery rate of 0.05 in a later analysis. Some IMGT-functional V segments, including TRBV6-2 and TRBV6-3, could not be distinguished by the 87-base-pair reads and were therefore excluded. In both the original and validation cohorts, the classifier was reported to diagnose cytomegalovirus status with high specificity and sensitivity. Sequencing depth was assumed to be roughly uniform across donors in the presence/absence analyses, though that assumption may not hold. An earlier analysis of approximately 590 of the donors showed that most TCR beta V segments appeared in productive rearrangements either about 87% or about 30% of the time, which broadly matched IMGT annotations. Because some donors lacked HLA typing at each locus, the association tests relied only on the typed subset. In vitro tests confirmed that a few of the cytomegalovirus-associated TCR beta chains recognize cytomegalovirus antigens.

A remark on this clone: Its binding antigen is unknown. No qualities accompany the bases; no much larger clone lies one base away.

CDR1 and CDR2, looked up from the germline V gene, are MGHRA and YSYEKL. Germline trimming: 2 bases from V, 4 bases from J; junction bases outside gene matches: 2. The CDR3 contains 15 residues, cysteine and phenylalanine counted. Only the CDR3 DNA is retained, 45 bases long and in frame from the first base. The cohort consisted of fewer than 700 healthy bone marrow donors. All cohort members were sampled while nominally healthy, although unrecorded immune exposures were likely present. The donor tested CMV seronegative, placing the donor among the 350 to 400 seronegative members of the cohort. A peripheral blood sample was collected from each donor, and TCR beta sequencing was performed on peripheral blood mononuclear cells. Genomic DNA extraction from the blood cell samples was performed with the Qiagen DNeasy Blood Extraction Kit. Library preparation used the immunoSEQ multiplex PCR assay. The multiplex PCR relied on a mix of 60 forward primers for TCR Vbeta segments and 13 reverse primers for TCR Jbeta segments. The CDR3 region of rearranged TCR beta genes was amplified from genomic DNA with a multiplex PCR assay. On the Illumina HiSeq System, the amplified TCR beta libraries were sequenced as 87-base-pair reads. Per the source publication's procedure: A later analysis tallied 75 million to 85 million unique TCR beta chains across the 610 or so repertoires, and approximately 12 million of those chains were shared by two or more donors. Raw reads were error-corrected and collapsed into unique sequences by a nearest-neighbor algorithm in which closely related sequences were merged to remove PCR and sequencing errors. V, D and J gene segments were assigned by aligning CDR3 sequences to IMGT reference sequences. For a sequence to be retained, at least a six-nucleotide match to both a V gene segment and a J gene segment was required. Rearrangements were classified as productive when the CDR3 lacked stop codons and remained in frame with V and J, and all other rearrangements were classified as non-productive. Following IMGT convention, CDR3 was defined as the stretch from the second conserved V-encoded cysteine to the conserved J-encoded phenylalanine. The earlier analysis of approximately 590 of the donors excluded any sequence lacking an unambiguous match to a single V gene segment. In an earlier analysis of roughly 500 of the donors, V segments were called functional above 56.7% productive rearrangements and were called segregating when the between-donor standard deviation exceeded 5%. A statistical classification framework was built for diagnosing cytomegalovirus status from the catalog of TCR beta chain sequences. In a later analysis, V and J genes were assigned by comparing TCR nucleotide sequences against IMGT/GENE-DB human TR gene sequences. The TCRdist pipeline was used in a later analysis to assign CDR3 sequences and most-parsimonious VDJ recombination scenarios. In a later analysis, every TCR beta chain was defined by the combination of its CDR3 amino acid sequence and its V-gene family, and reads without a unique V-gene family were dropped. To address suspected cross-contamination and a sequencing artifact, a later analysis removed approximately 590 highly shared, low-generation-probability nucleotide sequences. A later analysis calculated a clonal expansion index for each public chain from normalized within-repertoire ranks of inferred template counts. A later analysis computed generation probabilities with a VDJ recombination model fitted to out-of-frame rearrangements, and checked the results against IGoR. In a later analysis, hypergeometric tests were used to score TCR-TCR, TCR-HLA and TCR-CMV co-occurrence, with a repertoire-size bias correction applied to TCR pairs. A later analysis estimated false discovery rates by permuting HLA or CMV assignments 20 times. A later analysis grouped co-occurring TCRs with DBSCAN, adding TCRdist sequence similarity when clustering within HLA-allele-positive subsets. Repertoires with fewer than 30,000 or more than 120,000 public chains, plus five repertoires with anomalous nucleotide sharing, were excluded from co-occurrence clustering. In TCRdb, the immuneACCESS table is reduced to in-frame sequences with V and J assigned. These tables do not hold every clone; where another copy was compared, an unresolved V gene accounts for under half, and the others remain unexplained. That table gives V, J and clone size, and the DNA gave D and trimming. The sample yields 150,000 to 250,000 clones; around 81% were counted once. The ten largest account for 1.5% to 2% of the sample.

This receptor was identified in a man aged 30 to 45 in good health and CMV-seronegative. The V gene is TRBV4-1 and the J gene is TRBJ2-7; TRBD2 agrees with 13 junctional bases. The specimen sequenced was PBMCs. The nucleotide sequence is given as TGCGCCAGCAGCCAAACTAGCGGGAGGGGTTACGAGCAGTACTTC. Translated, this is CASSQTSGRGYEQYF.